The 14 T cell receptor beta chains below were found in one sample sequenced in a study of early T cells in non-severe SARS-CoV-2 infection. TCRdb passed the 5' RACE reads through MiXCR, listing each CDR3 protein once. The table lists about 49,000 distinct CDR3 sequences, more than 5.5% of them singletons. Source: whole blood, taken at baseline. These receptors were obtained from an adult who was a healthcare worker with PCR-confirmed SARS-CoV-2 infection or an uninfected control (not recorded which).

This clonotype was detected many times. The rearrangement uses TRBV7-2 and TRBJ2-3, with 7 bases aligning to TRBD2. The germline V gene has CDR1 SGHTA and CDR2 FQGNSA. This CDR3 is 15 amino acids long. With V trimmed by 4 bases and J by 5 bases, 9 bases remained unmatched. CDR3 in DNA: TGTGCCAGCAGCTCCCTAGCGGTGATTGAAGATACGCAGTATTTT. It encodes CASSSLAVIEDTQYF.

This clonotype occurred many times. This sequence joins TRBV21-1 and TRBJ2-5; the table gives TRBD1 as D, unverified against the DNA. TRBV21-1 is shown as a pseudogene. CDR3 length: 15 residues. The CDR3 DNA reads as TGTGCCAGCAGCAAAGGAGGACAGACGAACGAGACCCAGTACTTC. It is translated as CASSKGGQTNETQYF.

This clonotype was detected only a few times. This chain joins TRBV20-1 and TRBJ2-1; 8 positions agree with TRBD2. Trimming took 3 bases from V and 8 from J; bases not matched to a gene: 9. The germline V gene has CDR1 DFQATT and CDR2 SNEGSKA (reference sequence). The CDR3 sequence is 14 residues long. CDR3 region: CSASFAGGSYEQFF. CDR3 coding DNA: TGCAGTGCTAGTTTTGCGGGGGGTAGTTATGAGCAGTTCTTC.

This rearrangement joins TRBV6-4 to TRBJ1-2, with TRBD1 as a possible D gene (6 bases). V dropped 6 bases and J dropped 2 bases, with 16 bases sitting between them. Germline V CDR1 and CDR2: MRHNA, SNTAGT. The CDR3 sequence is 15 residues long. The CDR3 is CASREQGQDNYGYTF. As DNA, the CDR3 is TGTGCCAGCAGGGAGCAGGGACAAGACAACTATGGCTACACCTTC.

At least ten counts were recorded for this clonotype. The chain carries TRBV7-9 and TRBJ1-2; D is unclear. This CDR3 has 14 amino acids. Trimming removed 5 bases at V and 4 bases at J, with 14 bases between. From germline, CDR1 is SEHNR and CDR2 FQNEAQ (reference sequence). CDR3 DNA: TGTGCCAGCAGCGTACTAAGTAGCCTCTATGGCTACACCTTC. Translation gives CASSVLSSLYGYTF. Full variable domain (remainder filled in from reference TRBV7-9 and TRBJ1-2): DTGVSQNPRHKITKRGQNVTFRCDPISEHNRLYWYRQTLGQGPEFLTYFQNEAQLEKSRLLSDRFSAERPKGSFSTLEIQRTEQGDSAMYLCASSVLSSLYGYTFGSGTRLTVV.

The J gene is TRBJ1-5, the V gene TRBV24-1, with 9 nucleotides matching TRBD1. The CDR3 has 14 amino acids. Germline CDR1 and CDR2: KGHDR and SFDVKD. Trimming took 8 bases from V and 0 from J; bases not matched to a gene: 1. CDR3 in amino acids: CATIQGASNQPQHF. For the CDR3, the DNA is TGTGCCACCATACAGGGGGCTAGCAATCAGCCCCAGCATTTT.

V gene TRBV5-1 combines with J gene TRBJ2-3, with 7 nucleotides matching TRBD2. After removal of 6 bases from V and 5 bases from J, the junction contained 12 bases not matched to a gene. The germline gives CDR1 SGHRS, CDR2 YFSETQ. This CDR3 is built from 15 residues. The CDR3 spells CASTAGGGVLDTQYF. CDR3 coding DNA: TGCGCCAGCACCGCCGGCGGGGGAGTTCTAGATACGCAGTATTTT.

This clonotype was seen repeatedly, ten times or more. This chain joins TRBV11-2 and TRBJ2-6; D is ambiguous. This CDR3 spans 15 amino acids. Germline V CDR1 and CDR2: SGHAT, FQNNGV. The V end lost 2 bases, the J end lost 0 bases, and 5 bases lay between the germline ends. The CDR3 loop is CASSLHLSGANVLTF. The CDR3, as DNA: TGTGCCAGCAGCTTACACCTCTCTGGGGCCAACGTCCTGACTTTC.

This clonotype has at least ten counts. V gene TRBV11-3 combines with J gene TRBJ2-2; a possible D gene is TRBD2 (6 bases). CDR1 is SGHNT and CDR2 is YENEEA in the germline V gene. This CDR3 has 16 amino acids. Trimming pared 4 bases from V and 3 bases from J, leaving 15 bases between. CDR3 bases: TGTGCCAGCAGCTCCCGCGGCAGGGAGGACACCGGGGAGCTGTTTTTT. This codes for CASSSRGREDTGELFF.

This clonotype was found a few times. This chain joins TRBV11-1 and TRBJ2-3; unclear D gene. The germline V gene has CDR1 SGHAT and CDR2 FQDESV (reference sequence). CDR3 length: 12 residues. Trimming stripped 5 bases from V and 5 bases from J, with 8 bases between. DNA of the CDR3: TGTGCCAGCAGCCCCCCGGGAGATACGCAGTATTTT. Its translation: CASSPPGDTQYF.

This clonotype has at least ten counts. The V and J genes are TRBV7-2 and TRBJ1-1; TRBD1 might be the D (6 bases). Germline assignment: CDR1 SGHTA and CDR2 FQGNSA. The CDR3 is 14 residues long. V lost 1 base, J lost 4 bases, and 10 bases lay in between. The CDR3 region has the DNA TGTGCCAGCAGCTTAGTGGGAGGGGGCACTGAAGCTTTCTTT. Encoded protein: CASSLVGGGTEAFF.

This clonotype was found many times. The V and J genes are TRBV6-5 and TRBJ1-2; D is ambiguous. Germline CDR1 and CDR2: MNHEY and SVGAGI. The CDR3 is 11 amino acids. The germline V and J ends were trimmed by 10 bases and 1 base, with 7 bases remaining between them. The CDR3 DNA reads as TGTGCCACTCGTAATAACTATGGCTACACCTTC. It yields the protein CATRNNYGYTF.

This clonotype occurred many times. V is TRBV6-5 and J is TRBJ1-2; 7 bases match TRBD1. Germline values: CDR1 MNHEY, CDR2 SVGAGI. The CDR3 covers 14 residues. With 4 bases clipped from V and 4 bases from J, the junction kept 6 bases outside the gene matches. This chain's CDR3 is CASSLQGNAYGYTF. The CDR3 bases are TGTGCCAGCAGTTTACAGGGGAACGCCTATGGCTACACCTTC.

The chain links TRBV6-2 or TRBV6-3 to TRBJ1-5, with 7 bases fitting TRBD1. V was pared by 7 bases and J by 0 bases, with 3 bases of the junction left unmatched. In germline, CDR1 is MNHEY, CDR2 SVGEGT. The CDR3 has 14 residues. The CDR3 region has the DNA TGTGCCAGCACAGGGACAGCTAGCAATCAGCCCCAGCATTTT. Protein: CASTGTASNQPQHF.